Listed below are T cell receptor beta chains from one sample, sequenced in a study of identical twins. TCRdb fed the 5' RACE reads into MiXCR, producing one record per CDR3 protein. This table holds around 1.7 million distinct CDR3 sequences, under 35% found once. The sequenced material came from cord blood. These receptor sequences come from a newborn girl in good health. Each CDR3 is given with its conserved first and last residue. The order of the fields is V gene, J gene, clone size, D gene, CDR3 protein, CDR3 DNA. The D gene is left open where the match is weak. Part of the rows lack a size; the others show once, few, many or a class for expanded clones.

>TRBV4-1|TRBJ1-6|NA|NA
CASSHPKGSYNSPLHF
TGCGCCAGCAGCCATCCCAAGGGGTCCTATAATTCACCCCTCCACTTT
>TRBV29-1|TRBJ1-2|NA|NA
CSVSMDNYGYTF
TGCAGCGTCTCCATGGACAACTATGGCTACACCTTC
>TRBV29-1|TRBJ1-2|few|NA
CSVAVNYGYTF
TGCAGCGTTGCGGTTAACTATGGCTACACCTTC
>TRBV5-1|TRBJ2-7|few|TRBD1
CASSVVRGGAYEQYF
TGCGCCAGCAGCGTCGTGAGAGGGGGCGCCTACGAGCAGTACTTC
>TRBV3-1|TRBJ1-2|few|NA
CASSQEGTASRGYTF
TGTGCCAGCAGCCAAGAGGGGACGGCCTCTCGTGGCTACACCTTC
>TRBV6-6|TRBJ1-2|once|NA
CASTNNYGCTF
TGTGCCAGCACAAATAACTATGGCTGCACCTTC
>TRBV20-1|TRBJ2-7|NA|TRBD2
CSARDGTSGGEQYF
TGCAGTGCTAGAGACGGGACTAGCGGGGGCGAGCAGTACTTC
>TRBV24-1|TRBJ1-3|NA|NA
CATSDFSGNTIYF
TGTGCCACCAGTGATTTCTCTGGAAACACCATATATTTT
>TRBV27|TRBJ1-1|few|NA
CASSLSIYTEAFF
TGTGCCAGCAGTTTATCGATCTACACTGAAGCTTTCTTT
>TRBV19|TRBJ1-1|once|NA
CASSIQGGGMNTEAFF
TGTGCCAGTAGTATACAGGGTGGGGGCATGAACACTGAAGCTTTCTTT
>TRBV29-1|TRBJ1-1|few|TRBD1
CSVLGGLRGVEAFF
TGCAGCGTCTTAGGGGGCTTAAGGGGGGTTGAAGCTTTCTTT
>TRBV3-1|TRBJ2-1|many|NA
CASSQAGVSYNEQFF
TGTGCCAGCAGCCAAGCCGGGGTCTCCTACAATGAGCAGTTCTTC
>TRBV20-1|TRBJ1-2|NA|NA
CSAPKGPYYGYTF
TGCAGTGCCCCAAAAGGCCCCTACTATGGCTACACCTTC
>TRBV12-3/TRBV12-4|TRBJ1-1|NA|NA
CASRNGRGLNTEAFF
TGTGCCAGCAGGAACGGGCGGGGGTTGAACACTGAAGCTTTCTTT
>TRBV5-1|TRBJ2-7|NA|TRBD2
CASSLRPSGSNNEQYF
TGCGCCAGCAGCTTGAGGCCTAGCGGGAGTAACAATGAGCAGTACTTC
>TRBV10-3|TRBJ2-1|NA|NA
CAISEGRGRSWDYNEQFF
TGTGCCATCAGTGAGGGTAGGGGGAGGTCATGGGACTACAATGAGCAGTTCTTC
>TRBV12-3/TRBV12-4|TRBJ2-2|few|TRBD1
CASSPTGTNTGELFF
TGTGCCAGCAGTCCGACAGGGACGAACACCGGGGAGCTGTTTTTT
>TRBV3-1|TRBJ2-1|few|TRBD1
CASSLHGTVLYNEQFF
TGTGCCAGCAGCCTTCACGGGACAGTTCTATACAATGAGCAGTTCTTC
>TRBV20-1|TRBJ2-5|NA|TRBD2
CSARMTSPNEQYF
TGTAGTGCTAGGATGACTAGCCCCAATGAGCAGTACTTC
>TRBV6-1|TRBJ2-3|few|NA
CASSELRVYTDTQYF
TGTGCCAGCAGTGAGTTGCGGGTCTACACAGATACGCAGTATTTT
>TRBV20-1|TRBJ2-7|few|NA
CSAGPSRKIQYF
TGCAGTGCTGGACCCTCTAGAAAGATTCAGTACTTC
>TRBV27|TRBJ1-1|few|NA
CASNLQGARYTEAFF
TGTGCCAGCAACCTCCAAGGGGCTCGGTACACTGAAGCTTTCTTT
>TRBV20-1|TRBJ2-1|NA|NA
CSARRTTYNEQFF
TGCAGTGCTAGGCGGACTACCTACAATGAGCAGTTCTTC
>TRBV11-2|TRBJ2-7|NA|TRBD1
CASSSGQGRNEQYF
TGTGCCAGCAGCTCGGGACAGGGAAGGAACGAGCAGTACTTC
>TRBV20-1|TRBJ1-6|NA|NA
CSAGTIGSPLHF
TGCAGTGCTGGGACTATCGGCTCACCCCTCCACTTT
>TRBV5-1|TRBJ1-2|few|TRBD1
CASSLSGGEAGYTF
TGCGCCAGCAGCTTGTCAGGGGGAGAGGCTGGCTACACCTTC
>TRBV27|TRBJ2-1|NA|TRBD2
CASPSGANEQFF
TGTGCCAGCCCTAGCGGCGCCAATGAGCAGTTCTTC
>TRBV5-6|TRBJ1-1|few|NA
CASSPVNAEAFF
TGTGCCAGCAGCCCTGTTAACGCTGAAGCTTTCTTT
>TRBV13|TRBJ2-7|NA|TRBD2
CAGSLGQAGAREQYF
TGTGCCGGCAGCTTAGGGCAGGCGGGAGCTCGCGAGCAGTACTTC
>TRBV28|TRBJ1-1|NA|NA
CAGNRDDTKAFF
TGTGCCGGAAACAGGGACGACACTAAAGCTTTCTTT
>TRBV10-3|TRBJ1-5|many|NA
CAISESGDNQPQHF
TGTGCCATCAGTGAGTCAGGGGACAATCAGCCCCAGCATTTT
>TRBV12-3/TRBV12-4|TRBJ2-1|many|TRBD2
CASSLGRGPYNEQFF
TGTGCCAGCAGTTTGGGGAGGGGACCGTACAATGAGCAGTTCTTC
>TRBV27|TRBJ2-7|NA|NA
CASNLKGSSYEQYF
TGTGCCAGCAACTTGAAAGGAAGCTCCTACGAGCAGTACTTC
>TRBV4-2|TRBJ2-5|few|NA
CASSQDGGWETQYF
TGTGCCAGCAGCCAAGACGGGGGTTGGGAGACCCAGTACTTC
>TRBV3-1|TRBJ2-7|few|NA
CASSQEGAKYEQYF
TGTGCCAGCAGCCAGGAGGGAGCGAAGTACGAGCAGTACTTC
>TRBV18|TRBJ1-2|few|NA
CASSPSGVLNYGYTF
TGTGCCAGCTCACCATCAGGGGTACTCAACTATGGCTACACCTTC
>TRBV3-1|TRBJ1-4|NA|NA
CASSQRTNEKLFF
TGTGCCAGCAGCCAACGGACTAATGAAAAACTGTTTTTT
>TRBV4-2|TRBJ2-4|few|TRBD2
CASSQSGGRAGSNIQYF
TGTGCCAGCAGCCAAAGCGGCGGGAGGGCCGGTAGTAACATTCAGTACTTC